The entry below describes one TCR beta chain. The study reverse transcribed the entire isolated RNA, so it sequenced expressed TCRB transcripts. TCRdb's copy holds only in-frame clones and misses some; the assay was immunoSEQ multiplex PCR. The sample gives some 300,000 clones, roughly 8% of which show up once; about 0.93% is in the top ten. This sample is part of a study of beta chain features in type 1 diabetes. CDR1 and CDR2 from the germline V gene are SGHDT and YYEEEE. J was trimmed by 6 bases and V by 2 bases; bases with no gene match: 3. The CDR3 totals 13 residues. The receptor's source is a woman aged 18 to 35 in good health. J is TRBJ2-7 and V is TRBV5-6; 9 nucleotides agree with TRBD2. The sequencing input was central memory CD4+ T cells from blood. The CDR3 region has the DNA TGTGCCAGCAGCTTCGGACTAGCGCTCGAGCAGTACGTC. This encodes CASSFGLALEQYV.